These T cell receptor beta chains were read from a single sample in a study of shared clonotypes between healthy human individuals. Profiled with immunoSEQ multiplex PCR; TCRdb holds only in-frame clones, not every one. This sample yields about 450,000 clones, of which roughly three quarters are seen a single time; under 15% belongs to the top ten. The sample comprised PBMCs. Source of these receptors: a woman between 35 and 50 years old in good health. Some clones in this sample may be carry-over from other donors' samples. Both conserved end residues are part of each CDR3. Fields, in order: D gene, V gene, CDR3 length, J gene, clone size, CDR3 protein, CDR3 DNA. The D gene is left open where the match is weak. A clone size is listed for some rows: how often the clone was seen (once, few, many), or a class if it is expanded.

-,TRBV7-9,14,TRBJ1-1,-,CASSPSASRPRAFF,TGTGCCAGCAGCCCCAGTGCGAGCCGACCGCGAGCTTTCTTT
-,TRBV5-1,14,TRBJ2-3,-,CASRPGAGTDTQYF,TGCGCCAGCCGCCCAGGGGCCGGCACAGATACGCAGTATTTT
TRBD1,TRBV9,18,TRBJ2-3,many,CASSANPGQGTPTDTQYF,TGTGCCAGCAGCGCCAATCCGGGACAGGGAACTCCCACAGATACGCAGTATTTT
-,TRBV4-3,17,TRBJ1-2,-,CASSQDLRQLEWYGYTF,TGCGCCAGCAGCCAAGATCTTCGACAGTTGGAATGGTATGGCTACACCTTC
TRBD2,TRBV4-2,21,TRBJ2-6,-,CASSQDLLAGPWSSGANVLTF,TGTGCCAGCAGCCAAGACCTACTAGCGGGACCTTGGAGCTCTGGGGCCAACGTCCTGACTTTC
-,TRBV5-1,17,TRBJ1-1,-,CASSKNQGRPTNTEAFF,TGCGCCAGCAGCAAAAACCAGGGACGACCCACGAACACTGAAGCTTTCTTT
TRBD2,TRBV19,13,TRBJ2-2,-,CASSTGLAGELFF,TGTGCCAGTAGTACTGGACTAGCCGGGGAGCTGTTTTTT
TRBD2,TRBV4-2,16,TRBJ2-5,-,CASSQGLAGGGETQYF,TGTGCCAGCAGCCAAGGTCTAGCGGGCGGGGGAGAGACCCAGTACTTC
TRBD1,TRBV28,15,TRBJ1-5,-,CASSPPDRENQPQHF,TGTGCCAGCAGCCCTCCGGACAGGGAAAATCAGCCCCAGCATTTT
-,TRBV5-1,11,TRBJ2-7,-,CASSLGREQYF,TGCGCCAGCAGCTTAGGTCGCGAGCAGTACTTC
TRBD2,TRBV28,15,TRBJ2-5,-,CASSFTSGRGETQYF,TGTGCCAGCAGTTTCACTAGCGGGAGGGGGGAGACCCAGTACTTC
TRBD1,TRBV27,15,TRBJ2-1,-,CASSSDRDAYNEQFF,TGTGCCAGCAGTTCGGACAGGGACGCCTACAATGAGCAGTTCTTC
-,TRBV29-1,11,TRBJ2-7,-,CSVRGGYEQYF,TGCAGCGTAAGAGGGGGCTACGAGCAGTACTTC
TRBD2,TRBV2,15,TRBJ2-3,-,CASTRLAGETDTQYF,TGTGCCAGCACTCGACTAGCGGGAGAAACAGATACGCAGTATTTT
-,TRBV2,12,TRBJ2-5,once,CASGKVSETQYF,TGTGCCAGCGGGAAGGTGTCGGAGACCCAGTACTTC
TRBD2,TRBV5-1,15,TRBJ2-7,-,CASSSLAGEPYEQYF,TGCGCCAGCAGCTCACTAGCGGGAGAACCCTACGAGCAGTACTTC
-,TRBV28,16,TRBJ2-7,-,CASTSKGVGNAYEQYF,TGTGCCAGCACCTCAAAAGGGGTAGGTAATGCCTACGAGCAGTACTTC
-,TRBV28,14,TRBJ1-4,-,CASSFGGPNEKLFF,TGTGCCAGCAGTTTCGGGGGGCCTAATGAAAAACTGTTTTTT
-,TRBV30,13,TRBJ1-5,-,CAWREGSNQPQHF,TGTGCCTGGAGGGAGGGTAGCAATCAGCCCCAGCATTTT
-,TRBV7-3,15,TRBJ2-6,-,CASSLSSSGANVLTF,TGTGCCAGCAGCTTAAGTTCGTCTGGGGCCAACGTCCTGACTTTC
TRBD1,TRBV18,17,TRBJ1-5,-,CASSQTSGTGGGQPQHF,TGTGCCAGCTCACAAACCTCCGGGACAGGGGGCGGTCAGCCCCAGCATTTT
-,TRBV19,14,TRBJ2-2,once,CASTDTGGVGELFF,TGTGCCAGTACGGATACGGGTGGGGTCGGGGAGCTGTTTTTT